These 5 T cell receptor beta chains came from one sample sequenced in a study of blood T cell repertoires in COVID-19. TCRdb keeps only in-frame clones here, not all; method: immunoSEQ multiplex PCR. The sample has around 330,000 clones; 75% to 90% are singletons. Input material: PBMCs or T cells enriched from blood (not recorded which). Source of these receptors: a woman between 40 and 55 years old who had recovered from COVID-19.

DNA of the CDR3: TGTGCCAGCAGCCGCGACAGCTTCCAAGAGACCCAGTACTTC. This gives the protein CASSRDSFQETQYF. The chain carries TRBV7-2 and TRBJ2-5; D is possibly TRBD1 (5 bases). The CDR3 consists of 14 residues. Trimming took 5 bases from V and 1 from J, leaving 11 bases between them. Germline values: CDR1 SGHTA, CDR2 FQGNSA.

The chain couples TRBV20-1 to TRBJ1-1; D perhaps matches TRBD1 (5 bases). Germline V lookup: CDR1 DFQATT, CDR2 SNEGSKA (reference sequence). The CDR3 is made up of 14 amino acids. V was trimmed by 3 bases and J by 2 bases, leaving 13 bases between them. CDR3 in DNA: TGCAGTGCTAGTGACGGGCAGGGCAACACTGAAGCTTTCTTT. It encodes CSASDGQGNTEAFF.

This chain uses TRBV27 with TRBJ2-2; tentatively, D is TRBD2 (6 bases). V lost 3 bases to trimming and J lost 7 bases, with 27 bases between them. Germline values: CDR1 MNHEY, CDR2 SMNVEV (reference sequence). CDR3 length: 19 residues. DNA for the CDR3: TGTGCCAGCAGTTTCCGATTGTCGGGAGAAAGTCTCCAGGGCGGGGAGCTGTTTTTT. Residues: CASSFRLSGESLQGGELFF.

CDR3 loop: CASSPLGTNQETQYF. For the CDR3, the DNA is TGTGCCAGCAGCCCTCTTGGGACTAACCAAGAGACCCAGTACTTC. The chain uses TRBV7-2 and TRBJ2-5, with 7 bases aligning to TRBD2. The germline gives CDR1 SGHTA, CDR2 FQGNSA. V was clipped by 5 bases and J by 0 bases; unmatched bases: 6. The CDR3 totals 15 residues.

This rearrangement joins TRBV30 to TRBJ1-1, with D unresolved. CDR3 size: 11 residues. V was clipped by 2 bases and J by 8 bases, with 9 bases between them. Germline assignment: CDR1 GTSNPN and CDR2 SVGIG (reference sequence). CDR3 sequence reads: CAWSPGIEAFF. CDR3 bases: TGTGCCTGGAGTCCGGGGATAGAAGCTTTCTTT. Combining the CDR3 with reference TRBV30 and TRBJ1-1 gives the whole variable domain SQTIHQWPATLVQPVGSPLSLECTVEGTSNPNLYWYRQAAGRGLQLLFYSVGIGQISSEVPQNLSASRPQDRQFILSSKKLLLSDSGFYLCAWSPGIEAFFGQGTRLTVV.